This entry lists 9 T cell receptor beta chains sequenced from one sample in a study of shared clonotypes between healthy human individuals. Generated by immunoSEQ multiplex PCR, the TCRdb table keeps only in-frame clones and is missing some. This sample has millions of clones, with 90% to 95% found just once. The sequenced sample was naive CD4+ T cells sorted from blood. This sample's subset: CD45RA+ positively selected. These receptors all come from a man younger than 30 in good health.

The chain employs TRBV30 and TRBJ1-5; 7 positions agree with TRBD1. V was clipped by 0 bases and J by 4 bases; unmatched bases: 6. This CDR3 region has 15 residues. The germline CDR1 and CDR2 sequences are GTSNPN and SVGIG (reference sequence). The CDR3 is CAWSVGDSLNQPQHF. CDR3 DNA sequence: TGTGCCTGGAGTGTAGGGGACAGTCTTAATCAGCCCCAGCATTTT.

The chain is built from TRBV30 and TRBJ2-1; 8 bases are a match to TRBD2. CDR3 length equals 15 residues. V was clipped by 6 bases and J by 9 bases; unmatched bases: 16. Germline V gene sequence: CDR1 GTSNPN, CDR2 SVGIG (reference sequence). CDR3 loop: CACPSASGGPIEQFF. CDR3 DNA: TGTGCCTGCCCTTCGGCGTCGGGGGGGCCAATTGAGCAGTTCTTC.

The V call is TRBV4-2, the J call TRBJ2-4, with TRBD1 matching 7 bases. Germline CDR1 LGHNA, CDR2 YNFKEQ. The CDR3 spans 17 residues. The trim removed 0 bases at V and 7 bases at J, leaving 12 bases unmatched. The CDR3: CASSQDLLGQLRNIQYF. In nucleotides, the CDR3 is TGTGCCAGCAGCCAAGATTTATTGGGACAGTTGCGCAACATTCAGTACTTC.

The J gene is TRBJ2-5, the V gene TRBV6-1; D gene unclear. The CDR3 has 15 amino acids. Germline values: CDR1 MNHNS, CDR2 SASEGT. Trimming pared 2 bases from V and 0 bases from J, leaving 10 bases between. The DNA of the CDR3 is TGTGCCAGCAGTGAATTCCGTGTTTACCAAGAGACCCAGTACTTC. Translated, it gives CASSEFRVYQETQYF.

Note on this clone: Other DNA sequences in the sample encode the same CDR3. The CDR3 DNA is TGTGCCAGCAGCTTGGGCAGGGCAGATACGCAGTATTTT. It is translated as CASSLGRADTQYF. The chain carries TRBV7-2 and TRBJ2-3; D might be TRBD1 (5 bases). CDR3 length equals 13 residues. V gave up 3 bases and J gave up 4 bases, with 8 bases separating them. CDR1 is SGHTA and CDR2 is FQGNSA in the germline V gene.

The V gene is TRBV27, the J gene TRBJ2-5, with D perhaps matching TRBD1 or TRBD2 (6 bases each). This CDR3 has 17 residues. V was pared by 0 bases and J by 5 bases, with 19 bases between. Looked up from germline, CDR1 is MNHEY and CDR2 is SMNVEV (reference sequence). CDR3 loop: CASSLSHSVGGRETQYF. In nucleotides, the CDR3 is TGTGCCAGCAGTTTATCGCATTCGGTTGGGGGGCGGGAGACCCAGTACTTC.

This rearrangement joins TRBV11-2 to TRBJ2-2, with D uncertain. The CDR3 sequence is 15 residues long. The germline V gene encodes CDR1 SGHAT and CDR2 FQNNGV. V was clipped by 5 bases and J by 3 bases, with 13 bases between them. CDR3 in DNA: TGTGCCAGCAGCCCAAGGATCGGTCACACCGGGGAGCTGTTTTTT. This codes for CASSPRIGHTGELFF.

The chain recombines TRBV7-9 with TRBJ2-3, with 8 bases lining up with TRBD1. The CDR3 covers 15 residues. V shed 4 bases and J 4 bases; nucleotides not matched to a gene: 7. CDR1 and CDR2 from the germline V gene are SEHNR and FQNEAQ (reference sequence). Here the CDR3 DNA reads TGTGCCAGCAGCTCAAGACAGGGGTCGGCAGATACGCAGTATTTT. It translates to CASSSRQGSADTQYF.

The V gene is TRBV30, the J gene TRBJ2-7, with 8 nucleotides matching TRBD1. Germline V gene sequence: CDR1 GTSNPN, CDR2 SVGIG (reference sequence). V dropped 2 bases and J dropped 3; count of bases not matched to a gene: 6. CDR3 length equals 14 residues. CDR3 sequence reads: CAWSSTGTGYEQYF. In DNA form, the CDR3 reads TGTGCCTGGAGTTCAACCGGGACAGGCTACGAGCAGTACTTC.